The T cell receptor (beta chain) described here comes from a study of identical twins. Germline CDR1 reads MNHEY; CDR2 reads SVGAGI. This CDR3 has 15 residues. V was pared by 2 bases and J by 2 bases, with 13 bases between. Whole-study findings and limits: Fewer insertions characterized abundant cord blood beta clonotypes, whereas memory repertoires showed none.

TCRdb processed the 5' RACE reads anew with MiXCR; each CDR3 protein has one entry. The sample lists 1,800,000 or so distinct CDR3 sequences; under 35% were seen once. This clonotype was seen at least ten times. Antigen: not known. The chain is built from TRBV6-5 and TRBJ2-7; D may be TRBD2 (5 bases). This receptor was identified in a newborn girl in good health. Sequenced: cord blood. The CDR3 bases are TGTGCCAGCAGTTACGACCGGGATCTAACCTACGAGCAGTACTTC. Translated, it gives CASSYDRDLTYEQYF.